One and the same sample provided the 20 T cell receptor beta chains below, sequenced in a study of shared clonotypes between healthy human individuals. Some clones are missing from TCRdb's copy, which holds only in-frame ones; the method was immunoSEQ multiplex PCR. The sample contains about 2.4 million clones, more than 85% of which appear only once. The sequenced sample was naive CD4+ T cells from PBMCs. Subset reported: CD45RA+ positively selected. The receptors were sampled from a man between 18 and 35 years old in good health. Some clones in this sample may be carry-over from other donors' samples.

This clone has only one observation. The V call is TRBV5-1, the J call TRBJ1-1, with D tentatively TRBD1 (5 bases). Trimming pared 0 bases from V and 7 bases from J, leaving 13 bases between. Germline CDR1 SGHRS, CDR2 YFSETQ. This CDR3 region has 14 residues. CDR3 in amino acids: CASSLGREGLEAFF. CDR3 sequence (DNA): TGCGCCAGCAGCTTGGGTAGGGAGGGACTTGAAGCTTTCTTT.

The chain's CDR3 is CAWTSGGSGNTIYF. The CDR3 DNA is TGTGCCTGGACCTCAGGGGGCTCTGGAAACACCATATATTTT. The chain employs TRBV30 and TRBJ1-3; 7 nucleotides line up with TRBD1. V lost 4 bases and J lost 0; bases outside the gene matches: 3. CDR3 length: 14 amino acids. Germline V gene data show CDR1 as GTSNPN and CDR2 as SVGIG (reference sequence).

The rearrangement uses TRBV25-1 and TRBJ2-4; D perhaps matches TRBD1 (5 bases). The CDR3 has 17 amino acids. V gave up 5 bases and J gave up 0 bases, with 17 bases separating them. Germline loops: CDR1 MGHDK, CDR2 SYGVNS. The chain's CDR3 is CASSPLAGHLAKNIQYF. The CDR3 region has the DNA TGTGCCAGCAGTCCCCTCGCAGGACACCTAGCCAAAAACATTCAGTACTTC.

This clone showed up just once. The CDR3 loop reads CASSMDRVNTEAFF. The DNA for the CDR3 is TGTGCCAGTAGTATGGACAGGGTGAACACTGAAGCTTTCTTT. This chain connects TRBV19 to TRBJ1-1; 8 nucleotides line up with TRBD1. Trimming took 3 bases from V and 0 from J; bases not matched to a gene: 0. This CDR3 is 14 amino acids long. Germline lookup yields CDR1 LNHDA and CDR2 SQIVND (reference sequence).

CDR3 sequence: CASSQDVTSGSETQYF. The DNA for the CDR3 is TGCGCCAGCAGCCAAGATGTGACTAGCGGGAGTGAGACCCAGTACTTC. The chain couples TRBV4-1 to TRBJ2-5; 12 bases are a match to TRBD2. Germline CDR1 reads MGHRA; CDR2 reads YSYEKL. The trim removed 0 bases at V and 5 bases at J, leaving 4 bases unmatched. The CDR3 length is 16 residues.

The chain recombines TRBV30 with TRBJ2-5, with TRBD2 as a possible D gene (6 bases). The V end was cut by 1 base, the J end by 5 bases, with 17 bases between. This CDR3 contains 15 residues. CDR1 and CDR2 (germline): GTSNPN, SVGIG (reference sequence). CDR3 DNA: TGTGCCTGGAGTGGCCGTAAGGGAGGTGGGGAGACCCAGTACTTC. Translation gives CAWSGRKGGGETQYF.

The V gene is TRBV19, the J gene TRBJ1-3; 7 positions match TRBD1. The V and J ends lost 10 bases and 13 bases, in that order; junction bases with no gene match: 16. Germline values: CDR1 LNHDA, CDR2 SQIVND (reference sequence). CDR3 length: 13 amino acids. The CDR3 spells CATGLRDRPLIYF. CDR3 nucleotides: TGTGCCACCGGACTCCGGGACAGACCTCTAATATATTTT.

To note about this clone: Other DNA sequences of this sample code for an identical CDR3. The chain uses TRBV6-1 and TRBJ1-1; unclear D gene. Germline lookup yields CDR1 MNHNS and CDR2 SASEGT. This CDR3 is 12 amino acids long. Trimming removed 2 bases from V and 3 bases from J, with 4 bases in between. For the CDR3, the DNA is TGTGCCAGCAGTGAATCCGACACTGAAGCTTTCTTT. It yields the protein CASSESDTEAFF.

V and J are TRBV5-1 and TRBJ1-6, with D maybe TRBD1 (5 bases). V was clipped by 4 bases and J by 8 bases, with 16 bases between them. In germline, CDR1 is SGHRS, CDR2 YFSETQ. This CDR3 comprises 15 residues. The CDR3 is CASSLGPLGDSPLHF. The CDR3 bases are TGCGCCAGCAGCCTGGGACCGCTGGGGGATTCACCCCTCCACTTT.

This sequence joins TRBV28 and TRBJ2-1; 7 positions agree with TRBD2. Germline V gene sequence: CDR1 MDHEN, CDR2 SYDVKM. V lost 7 bases to trimming and J lost 7 bases; unmatched junction nucleotides: 7. This CDR3 region has 13 residues. In DNA, the CDR3 is TGTGCCAGCAACGCGGGAGCGAATAATGAGCAGTTCTTC. Translation: CASNAGANNEQFF.

The chain carries TRBV4-3 and TRBJ2-6, with 7 bases that match TRBD1. V shed 0 bases, J shed 0 bases, and the junction held 5 bases outside the gene matches. CDR3 size: 18 residues. CDR1 LGHNA and CDR2 YSLEER come from the germline V gene. CDR3 nucleotides: TGCGCCAGCAGCCAAGAGCGACAGGGTTACTCTGGGGCCAACGTCCTGACTTTC. Its protein product is CASSQERQGYSGANVLTF.

The chain is built from TRBV7-2 and TRBJ1-3; D not certain. Trimming shortened V by 5 bases and J by 1 base, and 9 bases separated the two germline ends. CDR1 is SGHTA, CDR2 FQGNSA, per germline. This CDR3 is built from 14 residues. CDR3 in amino acids: CASSRSQSGNTIYF. The DNA of the CDR3 is TGTGCCAGCAGCCGGAGCCAATCTGGAAACACCATATATTTT. The full variable domain, its missing parts supplied by reference TRBV7-2 and TRBJ1-3, is GAGVSQSPSNKVTEKGKDVELRCDPISGHTALYWYRQSLGQGLEFLIYFQGNSAPDKSGLPSDRFSAERTGGSVSTLTIQRTQQEDSAVYLCASSRSQSGNTIYFGEGSWLTVV.

The chain uses TRBV5-1 and TRBJ2-7; no firm D call. Germline CDR1 and CDR2: SGHRS and YFSETQ. V was pared by 6 bases and J by 0 bases, with 16 bases between. The CDR3 is 15 amino acids. The CDR3 here is CASTSDLLSSYEQYF. As DNA, the CDR3 is TGCGCCAGCACCTCGGACCTATTAAGCTCCTACGAGCAGTACTTC.

This rearrangement joins TRBV18 to TRBJ2-1; 9 bases align to TRBD1. The CDR3 consists of 16 residues. J gave up 9 bases and V 3 bases, and 12 bases lay outside the gene matches. Germline lookup yields CDR1 KGHSH and CDR2 LQKENI. The CDR3 DNA follows: TGTGCCAGCTCACCCACTAACGACAGGGGGAGGAGTGAGCAGTTCTTC. Encoded protein: CASSPTNDRGRSEQFF.

The chain recombines TRBV28 with TRBJ2-1, with 8 positions matching TRBD2. This CDR3 is 16 amino acids long. Trimming cost V 3 bases and J 4 bases; bases outside gene matches: 8. Germline CDR1 MDHEN, CDR2 SYDVKM. As DNA, the CDR3 is TGTGCCAGCAGTTTTTCGGGACTAGTGTTTTACAATGAGCAGTTCTTC. Translated, it gives CASSFSGLVFYNEQFF.

The rearrangement joins TRBV7-6 to TRBJ2-5; no clear D gene. With 2 bases removed from V and 10 bases from J, the gap between germline ends came to 14 bases. CDR1 and CDR2 from the germline V gene are SGHVS and FNYEAQ. The CDR3 consists of 13 residues. This CDR3 is CASSLFGLDVQYF. CDR3 bases: TGTGCCAGCAGCTTATTCGGCCTTGATGTCCAGTACTTC. The full variable domain, completed using reference TRBV7-6 and TRBJ2-5, is GAGVSQSPRYKVTKRGQDVALRCDPISGHVSLYWYRQALGQGPEFLTYFNYEAQQDKSGLPNDRFSAERPEGSISTLTIQRTEQRDSAMYRCASSLFGLDVQYFGPGTRLLVL.

The rearrangement links TRBV27 to TRBJ1-2; D is ambiguous. The CDR3 totals 12 residues. The germline gives CDR1 MNHEY, CDR2 SMNVEV (reference sequence). V lost 7 bases to trimming and J lost 0 bases, with 6 bases between them. The CDR3 here is CASNSANYGYTF. Here the CDR3 DNA reads TGTGCCAGCAATTCAGCTAACTATGGCTACACCTTC.

The rearrangement joins TRBV27 to TRBJ2-7, with D maybe TRBD2 (5 bases). Trimming took off 6 bases at V and 4 bases at J, with 19 bases between the two ends. This CDR3 comprises 15 residues. Germline assignment: CDR1 MNHEY and CDR2 SMNVEV (reference sequence). CDR3 in amino acids: CASSPPGRLAYEQYF. The CDR3 region has the DNA TGTGCCAGCAGCCCCCCGGGAAGGCTTGCTTACGAGCAGTACTTC.

The chain uses TRBV18 and TRBJ2-7; 7 bases are a match to TRBD2. CDR3 size: 14 residues. Germline-derived CDR1 and CDR2 are KGHSH and LQKENI. The J segment lost 5 bases and the V segment lost 2 bases, leaving 6 bases of the junction unmatched. The CDR3 loop is CASSPNGRSDEQYF. The CDR3 DNA is TGTGCCAGCTCACCAAACGGGAGGAGTGACGAGCAGTACTTC.

The V call is TRBV20-1, the J call TRBJ2-1; D is possibly TRBD2 (6 bases). Looked up from germline, CDR1 is DFQATT and CDR2 is SNEGSKA (reference sequence). V was clipped by 5 bases and J by 9 bases, with 11 bases between them. The CDR3 spans 11 residues. The CDR3 sequence: CSAEGRPEQFF. CDR3 DNA: TGCAGTGCTGAGGGGAGGCCTGAGCAGTTCTTC.